What follows describes a single TCR beta chain. This entry belongs to a study of cytomegalovirus exposure and HLA in healthy donors. Study in general: In terms of ancestry, the Caucasian-associated cluster contained more than 65% of the 398 genotyped donors.

Looked up from germline, CDR1 is SNHLY and CDR2 is FYNNEI. CDR3 size: 14 residues. V trimming: 4 bases; J trimming: 1 base; junction bases outside the gene matches: 3. PCR employed 60 Vbeta and 13 Jbeta primers. Method: immunoSEQ multiplex PCR; TCRdb's copy keeps in-frame clones and lacks some. The table has about 180,000 clones, roughly 78% seen once. The genes are TRBV2 and TRBJ2-7, with 8 bases lining up with TRBD2. The source is a woman in her forties or fifties in good health and CMV-seropositive. What was sequenced was PBMCs. This CDR3 reads CASSGGGLSYEQYF. Here the CDR3 DNA reads TGTGCCAGCAGTGGCGGGGGGCTTTCCTACGAGCAGTACTTC.